Shown below are 30 T cell receptor beta chains from a single sample sequenced in a study of breast tumors, draining lymph nodes, adjacent tissues. TCRdb re-derived calls from the multiplex PCR reads in MiXCR, one entry per CDR3 protein. The table lists fewer than 200,000 distinct CDR3 sequences, about 33% of them singletons. Samples came from axillary lymph nodes draining the breast cancer. Material for sequencing was axillary lymph node tissue. These receptors came from a female donor with breast cancer. Some clones in this sample may be carry-over from other donors' samples.

Many counts were recorded for this clonotype. The CDR3 DNA is TGTGCCAGCAGTTTCCGAGGGGGGGGTCCCTACAATGAGCAGTTCTTC. Encoded protein: CASSFRGGGPYNEQFF. The chain couples TRBV12-3 or TRBV12-4 to TRBJ2-1, with D possibly TRBD2 on 7 matching bases. Between the trimmed V and J ends, which lost 3 bases and 2 bases, there was a span of 14 bases. The CDR3 is made up of 16 amino acids.

The chain links TRBV6-1 to TRBJ1-2, with unresolved D. This CDR3 region has 11 residues. V dropped 4 bases and J dropped 8 bases, with 8 bases sitting between them. In germline, CDR1 is MNHNS, CDR2 SASEGT. The chain's CDR3 is CASSGSGGYTF. CDR3 nucleotides: TGTGCCAGCAGTGGCTCCGGGGGCTACACCTTC.

This clonotype was recorded a few times. One base away lies a much larger clone, so this may be a sequencing read error. V gene TRBV11-3 combines with J gene TRBJ2-7, with 7 bases identical to TRBD2. The length of the CDR3 is 15 residues. Germline lookup yields CDR1 SGHNT and CDR2 YENEEA. In nucleotides, the CDR3 is TGTGCCGGCAGTCCGGGAGGCAGTTTGGGGTACGAGCAGTACTTC. Translated, it gives CAGSPGGSLGYEQYF.

In this sample, this clonotype turned up many times. The rearrangement links TRBV6-5 to TRBJ1-6; D is ambiguous. There are 12 residues in the CDR3. Trimming removed 0 bases from V and 8 bases from J, with 2 bases in between. Germline loops: CDR1 MNHEY, CDR2 SVGAGI. CDR3 region: CASSYSDSPLHF. In DNA, the CDR3 is TGTGCCAGCAGTTACTCGGATTCACCCCTCCACTTT.

This rearrangement joins TRBV9 to TRBJ1-1; 8 bases agree with TRBD1. The trim removed 3 bases at V and 5 bases at J, leaving 9 bases unmatched. The CDR3 totals 15 residues. Germline CDR1 and CDR2: SGDLS and YYNGEE. CDR3 residues: CASSGTGQGGTEAFF. DNA for the CDR3: TGTGCCAGCAGCGGAACCGGACAGGGTGGAACTGAAGCTTTCTTT.

This clonotype showed up many times. The chain employs TRBV4-1 and TRBJ1-6; D might be TRBD1 (6 bases). Per the germline V gene, CDR1 is MGHRA and CDR2 is YSYEKL. Between the trimmed V and J ends, which lost 1 base and 6 bases, there was a span of 13 bases. CDR3 size: 16 residues. This CDR3 reads CASSQVLDRPNSPLHF. CDR3 DNA sequence: TGCGCCAGCAGCCAAGTTCTGGACAGACCTAATTCACCCCTCCACTTT.

The sample holds many counts of this clonotype. The chain recombines TRBV24-1 with TRBJ2-3; 9 bases match TRBD2. The CDR3 contains 16 residues. Looked up from germline, CDR1 is KGHDR and CDR2 is SFDVKD. Losses at the gene ends were 4 bases for V and 2 bases for J; bases not matched to a gene: 6. The CDR3 DNA sequence: TGTGCCACCAGTGACCCCGGACTAGCGACCACAGATACGCAGTATTTT. As protein: CATSDPGLATTDTQYF.

This clonotype was counted at least ten times. The rearrangement uses TRBV19 and TRBJ1-4; D is perhaps TRBD1 (5 bases). This CDR3 is 15 amino acids long. V lost 5 bases, J lost 6 bases, and 16 bases lay in between. From germline, CDR1 is LNHDA and CDR2 SQIVND (reference sequence). CDR3: CASSLGGAGDEKLFF. The DNA of the CDR3 is TGTGCCAGTAGTCTGGGCGGGGCCGGGGATGAAAAACTGTTTTTT.

This clonotype was counted only a few times. With a much larger clone just one base away, this may be a read error. The chain combines TRBV6-6 with TRBJ2-2; a possible D gene is TRBD2 (5 bases). Per the germline V gene, CDR1 is MNHNY and CDR2 is SVGAGI (reference sequence). V lost 8 bases and J 0 bases, leaving 16 bases between the germline ends. The CDR3 is made up of 16 amino acids. CDR3 DNA: TGTGCCAGCGGTCTAACTCTCGGGGCGAACACCGGGGAGCTGTTTTTT. It encodes CASGLTLGANTGELFF.

As to this clonotype: A much larger clonotype is one base distant, so this may be a read error. This chain joins TRBV7-3 and TRBJ2-3; 9 positions agree with TRBD1. The J call may be in error: the DNA end matches TRBJ1-5 better. CDR1 and CDR2 (germline): SGHTA, FQGTGA. The length of the CDR3 is 15 residues. In DNA form, the CDR3 reads TGTGCCAGCAGCTTTACAGGGGGCACGACAGATACGCAGCATTTT. It translates to CASSFTGGTTDTQHF.

The rearrangement joins TRBV6-1 to TRBJ1-2, with D unclear. Germline CDR1 MNHNS, CDR2 SASEGT. The CDR3 runs to 18 residues. Trimming took off 3 bases at V and 5 bases at J, with 25 bases between the two ends. CDR3 nucleotide sequence: TGTGCCAGCAGTGATAACCACCTAGGACGTCGGGGTCGTTATGGCTACACCTTC. Translation gives CASSDNHLGRRGRYGYTF.

This clonotype was found a few times. At one boundary the junction diverges from the germline segment, which might be a read error. The chain is built from TRBV6-2 or TRBV6-3 and TRBJ2-7; 9 bases map to TRBD2. The CDR3 is 18 amino acids. Germline lookup yields CDR1 MNHEY and CDR2 SVGEGT. The chain's CDR3 is CASSHSIRRREGLREQYF. CDR3 bases: TGTGCCAGCAGTCACTCGATACGACGGCGGGAGGGCTTGAGGGAGCAGTACTTC.

This clonotype came up many times. The chain recombines TRBV5-8 with TRBJ2-5; 9 nucleotides line up with TRBD1. Unmatched junction bases numbered 15, after V lost 2 bases and J lost 4 bases. This CDR3 region has 18 residues. Germline CDR1 and CDR2: SGHTS and YDEGEE. This chain's CDR3 is CASSFTITGTGKGETQYF. The CDR3 region has the DNA TGTGCCAGCAGCTTTACTATAACCGGGACAGGGAAGGGAGAGACCCAGTACTTC.

With regard to this clonotype: The final CDR3 position lacks the conserved phenylalanine or tryptophan, pointing to a likely read error. CDR3 coding DNA: TGCAGTGCTAGAGATATGGATGGTCTAGCCCCCTACAATGAGCAGTTCCTC. Translated, it gives CSARDMDGLAPYNEQFL. The chain is built from TRBV20-1 and TRBJ2-1, with D perhaps TRBD2 (5 bases). The CDR3 totals 17 residues. The V end was cut by 0 bases, the J end by 2 bases, with 17 bases between. Per germline, CDR1 DFQATT and CDR2 SNEGSKA (reference sequence).

The chain is built from TRBV10-1 and TRBJ1-2; no definite D call. The CDR3 has 13 amino acids. Germline values: CDR1 WNHNN, CDR2 SYGVQD (reference sequence). V lost 6 bases and J 12 bases, leaving 20 bases between the germline ends. Here the CDR3 reads CASSGSGGQRDTF. Written as DNA, the CDR3 is TGCGCCAGCAGCGGTTCCGGTGGCCAACGGGACACCTTC.

About this clonotype itself: This could be a read error, since a much larger clone is one nucleotide away. This chain's CDR3 is CASSDSWGLAGYEQHF. The CDR3 coding sequence is TGTGCCAGCAGTGACTCGTGGGGGCTAGCGGGCTACGAGCAGCACTTC. The chain has TRBV6-4 and TRBJ2-7, with TRBD2 matching 8 bases. CDR1 and CDR2 (germline): MRHNA, SNTAGT. The CDR3 extends over 16 amino acids.

This clonotype was detected ten times or more. The chain carries TRBV7-6 and TRBJ2-7, with 14 bases fitting TRBD2. V lost 10 bases and J lost 5; bases outside the gene matches: 4. Looked up from germline, CDR1 is SGHVS and CDR2 is FNYEAQ. CDR3 length: 13 residues. CDR3 nucleotides: TGTGCCACCAAGGGACTAGCGGGAGACGAGCAGTACTTC. This sequence encodes CATKGLAGDEQYF. Based on the CDR3 plus reference TRBV7-6 and TRBJ2-7, the full variable domain is GAGVSQSPRYKVTKRGQDVALRCDPISGHVSLYWYRQALGQGPEFLTYFNYEAQQDKSGLPNDRFSAERPEGSISTLTIQRTEQRDSAMYRCATKGLAGDEQYFGPGTRLTVT.

This clonotype was seen a handful of times. The gene calls are TRBV3-1 and TRBJ2-1; D uncertain. Germline lookup yields CDR1 LGHDT and CDR2 YNNKEL (reference sequence). V lost 3 bases, J lost 0 bases, and 6 bases lay in between. The CDR3 has 14 residues. The CDR3 is CASSQIGSYNEQFF. DNA of the CDR3: TGTGCCAGCAGCCAGATAGGCTCCTACAATGAGCAGTTCTTC.

This chain uses TRBV6-1 with TRBJ1-5, with D unclear. The CDR3 sequence is 16 residues long. V was trimmed by 5 bases and J by 5 bases, leaving 19 bases between them. The V gene's germline CDR1 is MNHNS and CDR2 SASEGT. In nucleotides, the CDR3 is TGTGCCAGCAGTCCTCTGGCCGGGAGTGGGTATCAGCCCCAGCATTTT. Translating gives CASSPLAGSGYQPQHF.

Comments on this clonotype: This clone may be a read error of a much larger clone one base away. The CDR3 end shows no conserved phenylalanine or tryptophan, and so a read error is likely. The gene calls are TRBV4-1 and TRBJ2-2; 8 positions agree with TRBD2. This CDR3 is built from 15 residues. Trimming at V came to 6 bases and at J to 4 bases, leaving 7 bases not matched to a gene. Germline CDR1 MGHRA, CDR2 YSYEKL. The CDR3 here is CASRERESVTGELFS. As DNA, the CDR3 is TGCGCCAGCAGAGAGCGGGAGTCGGTCACCGGGGAGCTGTTTTCT.

This clonotype was picked up one time. One junction end disagrees with the germline gene, perhaps due to a read error. The chain has TRBV7-3 and TRBJ2-5; a possible D gene is TRBD2 (5 bases). The CDR3 loop spans 17 amino acids. Looked up from germline, CDR1 is SGHTA and CDR2 is FQGTGA. CDR3 nucleotide sequence: TGTGCCAGCAGCTTGAACCAGCGGCCAGATTGCCAAGAGCCCCAGTACTTC. This gives the protein CASSLNQRPDCQEPQYF.

V gene TRBV6-5 combines with J gene TRBJ1-2; no clear D gene. This CDR3 contains 14 residues. Germline loops: CDR1 MNHEY, CDR2 SVGAGI. Trimming cost V 8 bases and J 0 bases, with 13 bases left between them. CDR3 region: CASGPGQANYGYTF. The CDR3 coding sequence is TGTGCCAGCGGCCCGGGTCAAGCTAACTATGGCTACACCTTC.

Remarks on this clonotype: This may arise from a read error, as a much more abundant clone is one base away. The CDR3 end shows no conserved phenylalanine or tryptophan, and so a read error is likely. The rearrangement uses TRBV3-1 and TRBJ2-1; TRBD2 is a possible D gene (6 bases). The CDR3 consists of 15 residues. The V and J ends lost 4 bases and 3 bases respectively, with 13 bases between them. The germline CDR1 and CDR2 sequences are LGHDT and YNNKEL (reference sequence). The CDR3 region is CASSPLAKGYNEQFL. CDR3 DNA sequence: TGTGCCAGCAGCCCCCTAGCGAAGGGCTACAATGAGCAGTTCCTC.

This clonotype was seen many times. This chain's CDR3 is CASSLTDADEQFF. The CDR3 nucleotides are TGTGCCAGCAGCTTGACCGACGCGGATGAGCAGTTCTTC. This chain connects TRBV7-6 to TRBJ2-1; D remains unclear. Germline CDR1 SGHVS, CDR2 FNYEAQ. The V gene lost 3 bases and the J gene lost 8 bases, with 11 bases spanning the gap. The CDR3 spans 13 residues.

The chain carries TRBV25-1 and TRBJ1-4, with D uncertain. Germline CDR1 is MGHDK and CDR2 is SYGVNS. Trimming took 4 bases from V and 5 from J, leaving 20 bases between them. The CDR3 has 17 amino acids. CDR3 protein: CASSARGAQHRNEKLFF. The CDR3 nucleotides are TGTGCCAGCAGTGCTAGAGGTGCGCAGCACCGAAATGAAAAACTGTTTTTT.

The CDR3 protein is CSALRTSGGRNEKLFF. CDR3 in DNA: TGCAGTGCACTCCGGACTAGCGGGGGGAGGAATGAAAAACTGTTTTTT. This chain links TRBV20-1 with TRBJ1-4; D is possibly TRBD1 (5 bases). CDR1 DFQATT and CDR2 SNEGSKA come from the germline V gene (reference sequence). The V gene lost 6 bases and the J gene lost 5 bases, with 22 bases spanning the gap. This CDR3 comprises 16 residues.

Worth noting for this clonotype: Since a much larger clone is just one base distant, this may be a read error. The chain is built from TRBV20-1 and TRBJ2-1, with TRBD2 identical over 14 bases. CDR1 DFQATT and CDR2 SNEGSKA come from the germline V gene (reference sequence). This CDR3 comprises 15 residues. The CDR3 nucleotides are TGCAGTGCGAGACTAGCGGGAGGGGAGTACAATGAGCAGCTCTTC. Translated: CSARLAGGEYNEQLF.

This clonotype was seen repeatedly, ten times or more. V is TRBV10-2 and J is TRBJ2-7; D not certain. Germline lookup yields CDR1 WSHSY and CDR2 SAAADI. The ends were cut back, 6 bases at V and 5 bases at J, with 17 bases in the middle. The CDR3 loop spans 14 amino acids. The CDR3 here is CASRPSVGLNEQYF. The DNA for the CDR3 is TGCGCCAGCAGGCCTTCGGTGGGCCTGAACGAGCAGTACTTC.

The sample holds many counts of this clonotype. The V call is TRBV7-2, the J call TRBJ1-2, with a weak D call TRBD1 (5 bases). V was pared by 1 base and J by 1 base, with 10 bases between. Germline values: CDR1 SGHTA, CDR2 FQGNSA. There are 15 residues in the CDR3. CDR3 loop: CASSLGGNLNYGYTF. For the CDR3, the DNA is TGTGCCAGCAGCTTAGGGGGCAACCTTAACTATGGCTACACCTTC.

This clonotype was seen many times. The chain links TRBV9 to TRBJ1-2; 7 bases map to TRBD1. Germline CDR1 is SGDLS and CDR2 is YYNGEE. V shed 0 bases, J shed 4 bases, and the junction held 6 bases outside the gene matches. The CDR3 runs to 15 residues. In DNA, the CDR3 is TGTGCCAGCAGCGTAGACGGAGGGGGCTTCTATGGCTACACCTTC. Translated: CASSVDGGGFYGYTF.